The clone carrying this TCR beta chain is termed large. The CDR3 runs 12 residues. Looked up from germline, CDR1 is SQVTM and CDR2 is ANQGSEA. Trimming removed 3 bases at V and 3 bases at J, with 9 bases between. This entry is derived from a study of lymphopenia after photon versus proton radiotherapy. Libraries were prepared by immunoSEQ multiplex PCR; TCRdb keeps only in-frame clonotypes and omits some of them. The sample consists of about 25,000 clones, approximately 88% of them appearing once. V and J are TRBV29-1 and TRBJ2-7; D gene unclear. This receptor was identified in a man aged 45-65 years with gastric cancer. The sequencing here drew on peripheral blood, taken from a patient treated with photon-based radiotherapy. The CDR3 DNA is TGCAGCGTTGAGTCGGGCGGCTACGAGCAGTACTTC. This encodes CSVESGGYEQYF.